These 8 T cell receptor beta chains share one sample of origin, sequenced in a study of neoadjuvant anti-PD-1 for oral cavity cancer. Only in-frame clones appear in the TCRdb table, and some are missing; sequencing was by immunoSEQ multiplex PCR. The repertoire consists of more than 13,000 clones, with around three quarters occurring once and the leading ten covering roughly 2.1%. The input for sequencing was PBMCs, taken before nivolumab (anti-PD-1) treatment. The receptors come from a person aged 35-79 years with oral cavity squamous cell carcinoma.

This rearrangement joins TRBV6-6 to TRBJ1-1; tentative D call: TRBD1 (6 bases). Deletions cut 7 bases from V and 4 bases from J, with 13 bases between. CDR3 length: 13 amino acids. The V gene's germline CDR1 is MNHNY and CDR2 SVGAGI (reference sequence). The CDR3 region is CASTPRGRTEAFF. CDR3 bases: TGTGCCAGCACCCCTCGGGGGCGCACTGAAGCTTTCTTT.

CDR3 in DNA: TGTGCCAGCAGCCCACAGGCCCTCCGGGAGAATGAGCAGTTCTTC. Residues: CASSPQALRENEQFF. V and J are TRBV27 and TRBJ2-1, with D possibly matching TRBD2 (6 bases). V was cut by 6 bases and J by 7 bases, with 19 bases left in between. The CDR3 is 15 residues long. The germline V gene encodes CDR1 MNHEY and CDR2 SMNVEV (reference sequence).

This clone was seen a handful of times. The chain carries TRBV14 and TRBJ1-6; 8 nucleotides match TRBD1. Germline V gene lookup returns CDR1 SGHDN and CDR2 FVKESK. The CDR3 has 15 amino acids. The ends lost 8 bases at V and 10 bases at J; junction bases unmatched: 13. The DNA of the CDR3 is TGTGCCAGCTCTCAGGGGGCAGGGGGAGGCTCACCCCTCCACTTT. Protein: CASSQGAGGGSPLHF.

This clone has just one count. This chain links TRBV10-2 with TRBJ2-3; either TRBD1 or TRBD2 may supply D (5 bases each). The CDR3 covers 15 residues. With 5 bases removed from V and 6 bases from J, the gap between germline ends came to 18 bases. CDR1 and CDR2 (germline): WSHSY, SAAADI. CDR3 in DNA: TGCGCCAGCAGTCCGGGGACCATAATGTCGGATACGCAGTATTTT. This codes for CASSPGTIMSDTQYF.

This clone was observed a handful of times. The rearrangement uses TRBV5-6 and TRBJ2-1, with TRBD1 matching over 7 bases. Germline V gives CDR1 SGHDT, CDR2 YYEEEE. The J segment lost 6 bases and the V segment lost 3 bases, leaving 12 bases of the junction unmatched. There are 16 residues in the CDR3. For the CDR3, the DNA is TGTGCCAGCAGCTCCAGGGACAGAGGATACTTCAATGAGCAGTTCTTC. It yields the protein CASSSRDRGYFNEQFF.

The chain combines TRBV5-1 with TRBJ1-1; D gene unclear. Trimming removed 2 bases from V and 1 base from J, with 6 bases in between. Germline V gene sequence: CDR1 SGHRS, CDR2 YFSETQ. The CDR3 covers 13 residues. The CDR3 here is CASSFTRNTEAFF. The CDR3 bases are TGCGCCAGCAGCTTTACCCGGAACACTGAAGCTTTCTTT.

Here the CDR3 reads CASSFTTGRQETQYF. In DNA form, the CDR3 reads TGCGCCAGCAGCTTTACAACAGGGAGACAAGAGACCCAGTACTTC. V usage is TRBV5-1 and J usage is TRBJ2-5; D perhaps matches TRBD1 (6 bases). The CDR3 is made up of 15 amino acids. In germline, CDR1 is SGHRS, CDR2 YFSETQ. The V end was cut by 2 bases, the J end by 2 bases, with 13 bases between. Supplemented by reference TRBV5-1 and TRBJ2-5, the full variable domain reads KAGVTQTPRYLIKTRGQQVTLSCSPISGHRSVSWYQQTPGQGLQFLFEYFSETQRNKGNFPGRFSGRQFSNSRSEMNVSTLELGDSALYLCASSFTTGRQETQYFGPGTRLLVL.

The chain joins TRBV28 to TRBJ1-4, with D tentatively TRBD1 (6 bases). Trimming took off 8 bases at V and 4 bases at J, with 11 bases between the two ends. CDR3 length: 13 residues. Germline assignment: CDR1 MDHEN and CDR2 SYDVKM. The CDR3: CASQSGVNEKLFF. CDR3 DNA: TGTGCCAGCCAATCAGGGGTTAATGAAAAACTGTTTTTT.